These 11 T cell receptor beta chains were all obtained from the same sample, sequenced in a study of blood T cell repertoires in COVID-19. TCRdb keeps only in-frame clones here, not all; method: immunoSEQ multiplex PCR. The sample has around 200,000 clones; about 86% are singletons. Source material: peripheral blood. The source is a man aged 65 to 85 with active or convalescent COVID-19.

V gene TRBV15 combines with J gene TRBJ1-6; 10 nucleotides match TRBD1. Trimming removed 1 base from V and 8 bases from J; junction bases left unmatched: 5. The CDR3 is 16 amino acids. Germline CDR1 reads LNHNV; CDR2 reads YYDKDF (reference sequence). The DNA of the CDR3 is TGTGCCACCAGCAGAGGTGACGGGACAGGGGATTCACCCCTCCACTTT. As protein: CATSRGDGTGDSPLHF.

CDR3 loop: CATSSVGQGHTGELFF. The CDR3 coding sequence is TGTGCCACCAGTAGCGTGGGTCAGGGGCACACCGGGGAGCTGTTTTTT. V is TRBV24-1 and J is TRBJ2-2; maybe TRBD1 (6 bases). Germline CDR1 is KGHDR and CDR2 is SFDVKD. The CDR3 spans 16 residues. Trimming took 6 bases from V and 3 from J, leaving 16 bases between them.

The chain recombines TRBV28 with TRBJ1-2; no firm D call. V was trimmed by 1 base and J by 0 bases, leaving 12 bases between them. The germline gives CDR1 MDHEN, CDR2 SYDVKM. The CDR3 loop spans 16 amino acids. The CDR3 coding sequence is TGTGCCAGCAGTTTATCCTCTGAAGCCTCTAACTATGGCTACACCTTC. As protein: CASSLSSEASNYGYTF.

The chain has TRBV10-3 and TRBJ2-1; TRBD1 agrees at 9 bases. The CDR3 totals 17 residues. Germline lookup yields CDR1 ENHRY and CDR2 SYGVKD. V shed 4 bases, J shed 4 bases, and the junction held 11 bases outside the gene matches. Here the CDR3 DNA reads TGTGCCATCAGTGGGAATTCCGGGACAGGGCTATACAATGAGCAGTTCTTC. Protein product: CAISGNSGTGLYNEQFF.

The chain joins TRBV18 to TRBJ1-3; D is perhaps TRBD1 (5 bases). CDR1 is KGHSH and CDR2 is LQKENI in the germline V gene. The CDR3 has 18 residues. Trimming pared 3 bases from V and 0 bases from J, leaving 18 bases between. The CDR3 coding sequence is TGTGCCAGCTCACCGGAACAGGCTCTTCCTTACTCTGGAAACACCATATATTTT. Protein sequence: CASSPEQALPYSGNTIYF.

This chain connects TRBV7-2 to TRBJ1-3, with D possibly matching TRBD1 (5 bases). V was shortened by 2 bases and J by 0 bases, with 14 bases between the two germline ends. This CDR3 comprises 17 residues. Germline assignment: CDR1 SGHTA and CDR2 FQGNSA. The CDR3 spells CASSLHPIDSSGNTIYF. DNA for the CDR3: TGTGCCAGCAGCTTACACCCGATAGACAGCTCTGGAAACACCATATATTTT.

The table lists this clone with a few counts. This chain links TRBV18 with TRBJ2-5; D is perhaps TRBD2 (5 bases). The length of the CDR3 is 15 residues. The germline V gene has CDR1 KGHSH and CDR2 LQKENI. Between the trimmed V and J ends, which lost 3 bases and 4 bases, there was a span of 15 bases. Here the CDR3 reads CASSPLGSRGETQYF. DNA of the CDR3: TGTGCCAGCTCACCCCTGGGCTCCCGGGGAGAGACCCAGTACTTC.

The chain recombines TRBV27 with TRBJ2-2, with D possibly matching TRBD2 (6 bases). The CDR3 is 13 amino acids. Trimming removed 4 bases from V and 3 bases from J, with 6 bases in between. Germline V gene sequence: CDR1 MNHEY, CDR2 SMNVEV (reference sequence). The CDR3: CASSWGDTGELFF. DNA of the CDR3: TGTGCCAGCAGTTGGGGGGACACCGGGGAGCTGTTTTTT.

The chain's CDR3 is CATSDRGLNYNEQFF. The CDR3 coding sequence is TGTGCCACCAGTGACCGGGGACTAAATTACAATGAGCAGTTCTTC. The chain recombines TRBV24-1 with TRBJ2-1, with TRBD2 identical over 7 bases. The CDR3 length is 15 residues. With V trimmed by 4 bases and J by 4 bases, 6 bases remained unmatched. Germline V lookup: CDR1 KGHDR, CDR2 SFDVKD.

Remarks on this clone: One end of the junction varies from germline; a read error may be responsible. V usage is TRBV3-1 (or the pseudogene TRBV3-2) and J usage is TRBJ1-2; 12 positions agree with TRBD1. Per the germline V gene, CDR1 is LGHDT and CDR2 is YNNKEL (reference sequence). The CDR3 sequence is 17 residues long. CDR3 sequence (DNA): TGTGCCAGCGGCCAGCGGCTGCGGGACAGGGGGCGAGGTGGCTACACCTTC. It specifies CASGQRLRDRGRGGYTF.

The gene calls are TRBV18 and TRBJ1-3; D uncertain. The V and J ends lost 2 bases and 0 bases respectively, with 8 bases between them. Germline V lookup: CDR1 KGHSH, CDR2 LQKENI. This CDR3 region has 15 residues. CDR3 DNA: TGTGCCAGCTCACCAGGAGGCCCCTCTGGAAACACCATATATTTT. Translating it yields CASSPGGPSGNTIYF.